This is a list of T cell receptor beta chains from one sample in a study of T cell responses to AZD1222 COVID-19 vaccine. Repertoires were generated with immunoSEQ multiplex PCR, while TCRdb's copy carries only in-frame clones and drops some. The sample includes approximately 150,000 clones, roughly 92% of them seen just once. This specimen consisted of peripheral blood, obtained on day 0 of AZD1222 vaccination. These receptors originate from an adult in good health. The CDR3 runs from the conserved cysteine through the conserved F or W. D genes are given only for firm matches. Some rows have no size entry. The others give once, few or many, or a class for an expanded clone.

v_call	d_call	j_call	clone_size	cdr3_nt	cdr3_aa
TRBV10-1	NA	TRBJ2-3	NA	TGCGCCAGCAGTGTCGGGGGATCCCCGGGCACAGATACGCAGTATTTT	CASSVGGSPGTDTQYF
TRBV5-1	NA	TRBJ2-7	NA	TGCGCCAGCAGCTCCCCGGGACGGGACTACGAGCAGTACTTC	CASSSPGRDYEQYF
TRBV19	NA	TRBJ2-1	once	TGTGCCAGTAGTCCCCGGACGGGCAAGACTTACAATGAGCAGTTCTTC	CASSPRTGKTYNEQFF
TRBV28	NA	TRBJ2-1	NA	TGTGCCAGCAACGACGGGGGCGGTTACAATGAGCAGTTCTTC	CASNDGGGYNEQFF
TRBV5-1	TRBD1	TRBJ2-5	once	TGCGCCAGCACCAGGGGGAAACAAGAGACCCAGTACTTC	CASTRGKQETQYF
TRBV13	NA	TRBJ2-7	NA	TGTGCCAGCAGCTCCCGACAGAGCTCCTACGAGCAGTACTTC	CASSSRQSSYEQYF
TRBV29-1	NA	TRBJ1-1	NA	TGCAGCGTTGAGCTATTACTGGGGGGCACTGAAGCTTTCTTT	CSVELLLGGTEAFF
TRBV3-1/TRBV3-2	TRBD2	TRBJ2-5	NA	TGTGCCAGCAGTCCTAGCGGGGTCCGGGAGACCCAGTACTTC	CASSPSGVRETQYF
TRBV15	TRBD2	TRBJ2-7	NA	TGTGCCACCAGCAGATCCCGACTAGCGGGAGAACACGAGCAGTACTTC	CATSRSRLAGEHEQYF
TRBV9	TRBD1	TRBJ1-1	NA	TGTGCCAGCAGCGTAGCCGGGACAGGGGGTGAAGCTTTCTTT	CASSVAGTGGEAFF